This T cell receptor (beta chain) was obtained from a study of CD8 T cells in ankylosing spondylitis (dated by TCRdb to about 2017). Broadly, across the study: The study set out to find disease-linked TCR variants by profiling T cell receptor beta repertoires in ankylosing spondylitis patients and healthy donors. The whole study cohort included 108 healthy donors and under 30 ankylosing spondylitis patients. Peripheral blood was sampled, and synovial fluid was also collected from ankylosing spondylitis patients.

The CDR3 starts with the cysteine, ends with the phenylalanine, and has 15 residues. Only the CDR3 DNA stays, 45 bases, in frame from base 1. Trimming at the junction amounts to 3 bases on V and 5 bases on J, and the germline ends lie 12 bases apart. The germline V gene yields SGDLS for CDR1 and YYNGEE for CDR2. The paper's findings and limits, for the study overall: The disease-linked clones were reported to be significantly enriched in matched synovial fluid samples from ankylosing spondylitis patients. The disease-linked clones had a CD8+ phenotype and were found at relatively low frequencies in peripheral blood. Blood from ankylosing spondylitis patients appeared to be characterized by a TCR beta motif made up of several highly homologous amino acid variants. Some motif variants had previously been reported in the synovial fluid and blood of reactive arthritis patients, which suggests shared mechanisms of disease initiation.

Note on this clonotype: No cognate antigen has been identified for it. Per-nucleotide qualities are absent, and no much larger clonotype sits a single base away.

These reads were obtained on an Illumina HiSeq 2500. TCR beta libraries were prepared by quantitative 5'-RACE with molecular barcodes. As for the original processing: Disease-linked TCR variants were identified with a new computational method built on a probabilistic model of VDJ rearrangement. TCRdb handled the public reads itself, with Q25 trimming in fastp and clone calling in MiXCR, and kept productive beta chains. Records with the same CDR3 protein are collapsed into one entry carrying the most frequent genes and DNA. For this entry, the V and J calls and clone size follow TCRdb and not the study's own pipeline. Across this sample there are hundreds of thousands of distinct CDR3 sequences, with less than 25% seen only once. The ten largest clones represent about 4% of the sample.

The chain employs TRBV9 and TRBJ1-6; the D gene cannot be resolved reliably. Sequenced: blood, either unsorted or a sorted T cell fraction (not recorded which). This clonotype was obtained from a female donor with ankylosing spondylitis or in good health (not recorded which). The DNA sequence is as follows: TGTGCCAGCAGCGGGGCGGGCTACCATAATTCACCCCTCCACTTT. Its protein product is CASSGAGYHNSPLHF.